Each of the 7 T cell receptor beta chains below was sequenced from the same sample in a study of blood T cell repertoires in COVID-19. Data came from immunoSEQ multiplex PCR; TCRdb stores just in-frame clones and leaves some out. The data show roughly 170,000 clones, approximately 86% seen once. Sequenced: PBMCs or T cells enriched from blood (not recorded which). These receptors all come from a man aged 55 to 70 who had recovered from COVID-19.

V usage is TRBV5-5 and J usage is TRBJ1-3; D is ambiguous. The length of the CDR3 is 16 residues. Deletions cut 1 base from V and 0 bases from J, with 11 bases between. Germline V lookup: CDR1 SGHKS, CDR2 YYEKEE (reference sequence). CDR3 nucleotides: TGTGCCAGCAGCTTGAGTCGGGTAGTCTCTGGAAACACCATATATTTT. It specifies CASSLSRVVSGNTIYF.

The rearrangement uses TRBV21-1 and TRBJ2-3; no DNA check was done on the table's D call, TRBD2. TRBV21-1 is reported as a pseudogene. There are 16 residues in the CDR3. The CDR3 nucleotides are TGTGCCAGCATCCTTTCGGCGGGACGAGGCACAGATACGCAGTATTTT. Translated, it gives CASILSAGRGTDTQYF.

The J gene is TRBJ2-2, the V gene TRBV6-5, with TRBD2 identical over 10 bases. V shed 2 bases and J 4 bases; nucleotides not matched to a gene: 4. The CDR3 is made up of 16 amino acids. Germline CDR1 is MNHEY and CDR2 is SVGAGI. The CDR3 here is CASSYLTSGVTGELFF. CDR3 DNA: TGTGCCAGCAGTTACCTCACTAGCGGGGTCACCGGGGAGCTGTTTTTT.

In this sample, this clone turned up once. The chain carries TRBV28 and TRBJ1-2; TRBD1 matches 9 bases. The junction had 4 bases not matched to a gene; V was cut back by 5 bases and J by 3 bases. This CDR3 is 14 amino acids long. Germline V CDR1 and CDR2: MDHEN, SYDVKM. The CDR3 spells CASSPGQGYYGYTF. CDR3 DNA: TGTGCCAGCAGTCCCGGACAGGGGTACTATGGCTACACCTTC.

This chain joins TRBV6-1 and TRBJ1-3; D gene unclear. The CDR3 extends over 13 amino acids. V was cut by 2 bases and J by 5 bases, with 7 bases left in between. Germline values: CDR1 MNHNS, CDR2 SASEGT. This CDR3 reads CASSENRRNTIYF. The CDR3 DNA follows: TGTGCCAGCAGTGAAAACAGAAGAAACACCATATATTTT.

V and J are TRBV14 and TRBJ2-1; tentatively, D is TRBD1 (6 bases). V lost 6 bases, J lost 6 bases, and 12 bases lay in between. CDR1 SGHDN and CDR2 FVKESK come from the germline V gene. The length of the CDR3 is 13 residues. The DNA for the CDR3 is TGTGCCAGCAGACCCACAGGGATCAATGAGCAGTTCTTC. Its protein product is CASRPTGINEQFF.

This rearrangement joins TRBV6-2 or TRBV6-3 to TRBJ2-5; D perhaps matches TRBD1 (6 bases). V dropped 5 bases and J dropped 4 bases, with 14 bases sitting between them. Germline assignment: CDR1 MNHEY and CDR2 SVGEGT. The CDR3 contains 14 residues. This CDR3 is CASSTLTGVETQYF. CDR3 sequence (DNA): TGTGCCAGCAGTACGTTGACAGGTGTAGAGACCCAGTACTTC.